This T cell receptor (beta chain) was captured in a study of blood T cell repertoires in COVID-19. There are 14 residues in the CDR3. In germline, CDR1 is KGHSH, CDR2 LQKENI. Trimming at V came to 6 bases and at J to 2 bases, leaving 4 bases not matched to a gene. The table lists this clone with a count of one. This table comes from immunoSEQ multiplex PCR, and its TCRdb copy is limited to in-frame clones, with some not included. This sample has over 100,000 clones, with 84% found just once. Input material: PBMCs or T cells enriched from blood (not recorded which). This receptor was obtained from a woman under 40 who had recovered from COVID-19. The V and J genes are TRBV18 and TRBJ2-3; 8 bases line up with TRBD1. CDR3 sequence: CASSSTGVTDTQYF. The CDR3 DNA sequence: TGTGCCAGCTCTTCGACAGGGGTCACAGATACGCAGTATTTT.